Listed below are T cell receptor beta chains from one sample, sequenced in a study of cytomegalovirus exposure and HLA in healthy donors. Only in-frame clones appear in the TCRdb table, and some are missing; sequencing was by immunoSEQ multiplex PCR. The sample has about 160,000 clones; over 70% are singletons. The sequencing input was PBMCs. The receptors were gathered from a woman in her thirties or forties in good health and CMV-seropositive. Both conserved end residues are part of each CDR3. Each record gives: D gene, J gene, V gene, clone size, CDR3 DNA, CDR3 protein. The D gene is left open where the match is weak. Clone sizes are given selectively: once, few, many, or a class where the clone is expanded.

>-|TRBJ2-2|TRBV7-9|-
TGTGCCAGCAGCTTAGAGCAGGCCGGGGAGCTGTTTTTT
CASSLEQAGELFF
>TRBD1|TRBJ1-2|TRBV7-9|-
TGTGCCTTGGAGGGGGCGGACTATGGCTACACCTTC
CALEGADYGYTF
>TRBD2|TRBJ2-1|TRBV11-3|-
TGTGCCAGCAGCTTAGACGGACTAGCGGGGGATGAGCAGTTCTTC
CASSLDGLAGDEQFF
>-|TRBJ2-7|TRBV5-4|-
TGTGCCAGCAGCCCAGAAGGTGCGGGGGAGCAGTACTTC
CASSPEGAGEQYF
>-|TRBJ2-2|TRBV7-2|-
TGTGCCAGCAGCCTCAAGGACAGACCGAACACCGGGGAGCTGTTTTTT
CASSLKDRPNTGELFF
>TRBD1|TRBJ1-1|TRBV20-1|-
TGCAGTGTAAACAGGGGTCGCGGGGCTTTCTTT
CSVNRGRGAFF
>TRBD1|TRBJ2-7|TRBV2|-
TGTGCCAGCAGTGTGGGCCCGCCACAGGGGTCCTACGAGCAGTACTTC
CASSVGPPQGSYEQYF
>TRBD2|TRBJ2-7|TRBV5-1|-
TGCGCCAGCAGCTTTGGGACTAGCGGGGGGTCCATCCCCTACGAGCAGTACTTC
CASSFGTSGGSIPYEQYF
>TRBD1|TRBJ1-5|TRBV19|-
TGTGCCAGTAGTTTTGAGGGGGCAAGAAAGCCCCAGCATTTT
CASSFEGARKPQHF
>-|TRBJ2-7|TRBV5-6|-
TGTGCCAGCAGCCGGAGGAGGGCGAACTACGAGCAGTACTTC
CASSRRRANYEQYF
>TRBD2|TRBJ2-1|TRBV6-1|-
TGTGCCAGCAGTGGAGGTCGGGCTAGCGGAATCATAGGGGAGCAGTTCTTC
CASSGGRASGIIGEQFF
>-|TRBJ1-2|TRBV2|-
TGTGCCAGCAGAGCAACAGGAATAAGCTACACCTTC
CASRATGISYTF
>TRBD1|TRBJ2-3|TRBV5-6|-
TGTGCCTGTGGATCGACAGGGCGCACAGATACGCAGTATTTT
CACGSTGRTDTQYF
>-|TRBJ1-1|TRBV4-2|-
TGTGCCAGCAGCCAAGTAACAGAAGGTACTGAAGCTTTCTTT
CASSQVTEGTEAFF
>TRBD1|TRBJ1-2|TRBV30|-
TGTGCCTGCGGGACAGCCACTAACTATGGCTACACCTTC
CACGTATNYGYTF
>TRBD2|TRBJ2-1|TRBV11-1|-
TGTGCCAGCAGCCCGAGGACTAGCGGGGAGCAGTTCTTC
CASSPRTSGEQFF
>TRBD1|TRBJ1-3|TRBV30|-
TGTGCCTGGAGTGTAGGAGGGACAGGGGGTGGAAACACCATATATTTT
CAWSVGGTGGGNTIYF
>TRBD1|TRBJ2-3|TRBV7-9|-
TGTGCCAGCAGCTTGAGGGGGCAATTCTCAGATACGCAGTATTTT
CASSLRGQFSDTQYF
>-|TRBJ2-7|TRBV7-9|-
TGTGCCAGCAGCCGCGACTGGTACGAGCAGTACTTC
CASSRDWYEQYF
>-|TRBJ2-5|TRBV9|many
TGTGCCAGCAGCGTAGTGGGCAAACAAGAGACCCAGTACTTC
CASSVVGKQETQYF
>TRBD2|TRBJ2-7|TRBV4-1|-
TGCGCCAGCAGCCCCCTTGAGCGGGGGGCCTCCTACGAGCAGTACTTC
CASSPLERGASYEQYF
>-|TRBJ1-5|TRBV28|few
TGTGCCAGCAGTTTGGAACAGGGTAAATCTCAGCCCCAGCATTTT
CASSLEQGKSQPQHF
>TRBD2|TRBJ2-2|TRBV19|-
TGTGCCAGTAGTATAGCCGCGGGGGGGGATACCGGGGAGCTGTTTTTT
CASSIAAGGDTGELFF
>-|TRBJ2-1|TRBV19|-
TGTGCCAGTAGTATTCAGCGGTCCTACAATGAGCAGTTCTTC
CASSIQRSYNEQFF
>-|TRBJ2-2|TRBV18|-
TGTGCCAGCTCACCTAACAGGGATTCCAGGGAGCTGTTTTTT
CASSPNRDSRELFF
>-|TRBJ1-1|TRBV5-1|-
TGCGCCAGCACCAAGAACACAGGGAACACTGAAGCTTTCTTT
CASTKNTGNTEAFF
>-|TRBJ2-7|TRBV7-8|-
TGTGCCAGCAGCTTAGGGGGAGCAAAATACGAGCAGTACTTC
CASSLGGAKYEQYF
>TRBD2|TRBJ2-5|TRBV10-3|-
TGTGCCACCACGGGAGCGGGGAAGGAGACCCAGTACTTC
CATTGAGKETQYF
>-|TRBJ2-3|TRBV15|once
TGTGCCACCAGCAGAGTTTCTGGGCCCCATCTTACGTATTTT
CATSRVSGPHLTYF
>-|TRBJ2-6|TRBV19|-
TGTGCCAGTAGTCAACTCGGACACCCGAACTCTGGGGCCAACGTCCTGACTTTC
CASSQLGHPNSGANVLTF
>-|TRBJ2-7|TRBV7-6|-
TGTGCCAGCAGCCAGGGGGGTAGGGACTACGAGCAGTACTTC
CASSQGGRDYEQYF
>-|TRBJ1-4|TRBV11-2|-
TGTGCCAGCAGCTTAGGAGGCGCGGGAGCAACTAATGAAAAACTGTTTTTT
CASSLGGAGATNEKLFF
>-|TRBJ1-2|TRBV27|-
TGTGCCAGCAGTCCCTTAATTTACAGGGAAGGCAACTATGGCTACACCTTC
CASSPLIYREGNYGYTF
>TRBD1|TRBJ2-7|TRBV5-1|many
TGCGCCAGCAGCTTGGAAGGACAGGGGGTGAGGGAGCAGTACTTC
CASSLEGQGVREQYF
>-|TRBJ1-2|TRBV29-1|-
TGCAGCGTTGAAGGGGGCTCTGGCTACACCTTC
CSVEGGSGYTF
>-|TRBJ1-5|TRBV5-5|-
TGTGCCAGCAGCTTGGGGCGGGCCGGGCAGCCCCAGCATTTT
CASSLGRAGQPQHF
>-|TRBJ1-2|TRBV2|-
TGTGCCAGCAGGGAGGGAAACTATGGCTACACCTTC
CASREGNYGYTF
>-|TRBJ1-5|TRBV6-1|-
TGTGCCAGCAGTGGCTGGACTGTCGGTTTCTTTCAGCCCCAGCATTTT
CASSGWTVGFFQPQHF
>TRBD2|TRBJ2-1|TRBV5-1|once
TGCGCCAGCAGCTTGGCCGGGGGGGCCAATGAGCAGTTCTTC
CASSLAGGANEQFF
>TRBD2|TRBJ2-5|TRBV4-1|-
TGCGCCAGCAGCCAAGCGGGGGGAATAGGAAAAGAGACCCAGTACTTC
CASSQAGGIGKETQYF
>TRBD2|TRBJ2-3|TRBV30|-
TGTGCCTGGAGTGGTGCGGGGGGGCAAGATACGCAGTATTTT
CAWSGAGGQDTQYF
>-|TRBJ1-6|TRBV7-2|few
TGTGCCAGCAGGCCTGGGGGGGTAAATAATTCACCCCTCCACTTT
CASRPGGVNNSPLHF
>-|TRBJ1-4|TRBV7-9|-
TGTTCCAGCAGCTCGGGTGTTTATGAAAAACTGTTTTTT
CSSSSGVYEKLFF
>TRBD1|TRBJ2-7|TRBV28|-
TGTGCCAGCAGAAATTGGGACAGGAACTACGAGCAGTACTTC
CASRNWDRNYEQYF
>-|TRBJ1-6|TRBV7-3|few
TGTGCCAGCAGCTTATCGGGTACGCATAATTCACCCCTCCACTTT
CASSLSGTHNSPLHF
>TRBD1|TRBJ2-6|TRBV4-3|-
TGCGCCAGCAGCCAAATTGCAGGGGGCGCGGGCTCTGGGGCCAACGTCCTGACTTTC
CASSQIAGGAGSGANVLTF
>-|TRBJ1-2|TRBV5-5|-
TGTGCCAGCAAGGACCAGGTCCGACAGAACTATGGCTACACCTTC
CASKDQVRQNYGYTF
>TRBD1|TRBJ2-5|TRBV19|-
TGTGCCAGTAGTAGCACACCGGGACAGGGGGCTACCCAGTACTTC
CASSSTPGQGATQYF
>TRBD1|TRBJ2-3|TRBV6-1|-
TGTGCCAGCAGAGACCGGACAGGGGAGACAGATACGCAGTATTTT
CASRDRTGETDTQYF
>TRBD2|TRBJ2-1|TRBV7-2|few
TGTGCCAGCCGTCGGGAGCGGGGGGAGGATGAGCAGTTCTTC
CASRRERGEDEQFF
>-|TRBJ1-5|TRBV6-6|-
TGTGCCAGCACGGACAAGAACTTGAATCAGCCCCAGCATTTT
CASTDKNLNQPQHF
>-|TRBJ2-7|TRBV19|-
TGTGCCAGTAGTATAGGCTTGCGGGGTTCCTACGAGCAGTACTTC
CASSIGLRGSYEQYF
>TRBD2|TRBJ2-3|TRBV5-6|-
TGTGCCAGCAGCTTGGGTGGCGGGGGGGCCCTAGATACGCAGTATTTT
CASSLGGGGALDTQYF